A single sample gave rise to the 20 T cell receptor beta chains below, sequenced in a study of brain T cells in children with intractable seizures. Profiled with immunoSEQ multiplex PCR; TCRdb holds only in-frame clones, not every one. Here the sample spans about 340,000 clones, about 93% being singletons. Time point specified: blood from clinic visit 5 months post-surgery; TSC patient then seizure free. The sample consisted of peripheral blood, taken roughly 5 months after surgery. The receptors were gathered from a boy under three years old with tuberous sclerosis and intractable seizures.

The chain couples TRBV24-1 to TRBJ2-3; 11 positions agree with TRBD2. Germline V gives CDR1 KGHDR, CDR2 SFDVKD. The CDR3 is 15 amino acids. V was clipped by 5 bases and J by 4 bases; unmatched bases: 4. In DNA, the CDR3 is TGTGCCACCAGTGGTAGCGGGGGGGCCGCAGATACGCAGTATTTT. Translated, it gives CATSGSGGAADTQYF.

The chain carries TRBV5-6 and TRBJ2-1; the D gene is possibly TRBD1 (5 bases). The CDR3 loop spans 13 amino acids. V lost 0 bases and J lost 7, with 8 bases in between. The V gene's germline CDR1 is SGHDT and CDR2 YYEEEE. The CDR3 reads CASSLGQSNEQFF. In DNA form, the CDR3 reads TGTGCCAGCAGCTTGGGACAGAGTAATGAGCAGTTCTTC.

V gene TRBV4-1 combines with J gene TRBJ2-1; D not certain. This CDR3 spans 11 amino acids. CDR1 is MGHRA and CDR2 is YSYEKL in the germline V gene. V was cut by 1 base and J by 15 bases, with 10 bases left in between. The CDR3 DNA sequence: TGCGCCAGCAGCCAAGCAGCCGCATGGTTCTTC. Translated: CASSQAAAWFF.

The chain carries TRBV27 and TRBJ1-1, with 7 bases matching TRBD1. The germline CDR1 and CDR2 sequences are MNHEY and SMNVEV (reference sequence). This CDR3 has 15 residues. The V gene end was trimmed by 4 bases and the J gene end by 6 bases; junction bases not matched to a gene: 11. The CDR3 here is CASSSLDRSGPEAFF. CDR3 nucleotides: TGTGCCAGCAGTTCCCTGGACAGGTCTGGGCCTGAAGCTTTCTTT.

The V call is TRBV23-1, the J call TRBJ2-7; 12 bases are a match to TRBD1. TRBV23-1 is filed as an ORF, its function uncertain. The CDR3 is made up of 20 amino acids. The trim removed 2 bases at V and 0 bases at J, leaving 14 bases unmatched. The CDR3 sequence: CASSQGTGTGGSPSSYEQYF. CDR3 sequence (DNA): TGCGCCAGCAGTCAAGGCACCGGGACAGGGGGCTCCCCAAGCTCCTACGAGCAGTACTTC.

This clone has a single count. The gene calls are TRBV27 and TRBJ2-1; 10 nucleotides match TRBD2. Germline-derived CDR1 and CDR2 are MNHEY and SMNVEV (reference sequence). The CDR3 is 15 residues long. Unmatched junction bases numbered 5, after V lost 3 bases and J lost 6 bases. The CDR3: CASSFELAGFNEQFF. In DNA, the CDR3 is TGTGCCAGCAGTTTCGAACTAGCGGGATTCAATGAGCAGTTCTTC.

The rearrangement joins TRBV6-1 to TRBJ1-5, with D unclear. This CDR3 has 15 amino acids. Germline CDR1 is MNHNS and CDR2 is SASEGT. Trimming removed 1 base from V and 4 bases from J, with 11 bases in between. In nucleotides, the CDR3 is TGTGCCAGCAGTGAAGTAGCCAGGATTAATCAGCCCCAGCATTTT. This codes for CASSEVARINQPQHF.

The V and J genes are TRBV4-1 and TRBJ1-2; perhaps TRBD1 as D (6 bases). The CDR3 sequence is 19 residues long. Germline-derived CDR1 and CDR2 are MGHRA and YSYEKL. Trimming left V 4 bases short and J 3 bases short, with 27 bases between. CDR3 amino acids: CASSPGPDRSASYHYGYTF. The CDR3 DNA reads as TGCGCCAGCAGCCCCGGCCCTGACAGGTCAGCTTCTTATCACTATGGCTACACCTTC.

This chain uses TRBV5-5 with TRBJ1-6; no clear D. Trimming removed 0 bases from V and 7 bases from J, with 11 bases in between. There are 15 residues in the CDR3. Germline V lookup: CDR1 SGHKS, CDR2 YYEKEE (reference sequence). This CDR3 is CASSLVDRLNSPLHF. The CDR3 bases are TGTGCCAGCAGCTTGGTGGACCGACTAAATTCACCCCTCCACTTT.

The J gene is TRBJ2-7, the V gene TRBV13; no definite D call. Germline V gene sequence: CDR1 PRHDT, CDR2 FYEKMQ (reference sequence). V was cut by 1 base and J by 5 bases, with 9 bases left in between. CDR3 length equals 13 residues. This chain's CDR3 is CASSLVLGNEQYF. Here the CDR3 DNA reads TGTGCCAGCAGCTTAGTTTTGGGAAACGAGCAGTACTTC. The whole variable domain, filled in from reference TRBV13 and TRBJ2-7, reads AAGVIQSPRHLIKEKRETATLKCYPIPRHDTVYWYQQGPGQDPQFLISFYEKMQSDKGSIPDRFSAQQFSDYHSELNMSSLELGDSALYFCASSLVLGNEQYFGPGTRLTVT.

In DNA form, the CDR3 reads TGTGCCAGCAGCCAAGTGGGGACAGCTGGAAACACCATATATTTT. Translation gives CASSQVGTAGNTIYF. The genes are TRBV3-1 (or the pseudogene TRBV3-2) and TRBJ1-3; 7 bases are a match to TRBD1. The CDR3 length is 15 residues. The V gene's germline CDR1 is LGHDT and CDR2 YNNKEL (reference sequence). Losses at the gene ends were 1 base for V and 2 bases for J; bases not matched to a gene: 2.

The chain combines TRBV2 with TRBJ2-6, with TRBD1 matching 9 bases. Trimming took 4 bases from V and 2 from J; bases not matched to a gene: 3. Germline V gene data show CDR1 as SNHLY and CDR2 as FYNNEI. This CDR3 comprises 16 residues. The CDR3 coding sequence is TGTGCCAGCAGTGGACAGGGGGGACCTGGGGCCAACGTCCTGACTTTC. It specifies CASSGQGGPGANVLTF.

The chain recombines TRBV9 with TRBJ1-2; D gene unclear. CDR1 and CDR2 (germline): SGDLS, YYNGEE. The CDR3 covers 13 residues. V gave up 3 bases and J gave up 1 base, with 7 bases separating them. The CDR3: CASSDSVNYGYTF. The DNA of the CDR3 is TGTGCCAGCAGCGACAGCGTTAACTATGGCTACACCTTC.

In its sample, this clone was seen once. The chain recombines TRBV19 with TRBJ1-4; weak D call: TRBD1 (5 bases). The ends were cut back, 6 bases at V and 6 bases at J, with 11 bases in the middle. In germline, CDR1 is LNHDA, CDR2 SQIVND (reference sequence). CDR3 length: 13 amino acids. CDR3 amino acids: CASRSVGDEKLFF. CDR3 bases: TGTGCCAGTAGGTCGGTGGGGGATGAAAAACTGTTTTTT.

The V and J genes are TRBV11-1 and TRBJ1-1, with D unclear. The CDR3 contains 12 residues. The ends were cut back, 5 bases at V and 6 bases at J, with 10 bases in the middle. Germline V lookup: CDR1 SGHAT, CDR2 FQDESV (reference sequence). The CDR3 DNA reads TGTGCCAGCAGCAGGTCAGGCGCTGAAGCTTTCTTT. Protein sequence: CASSRSGAEAFF.

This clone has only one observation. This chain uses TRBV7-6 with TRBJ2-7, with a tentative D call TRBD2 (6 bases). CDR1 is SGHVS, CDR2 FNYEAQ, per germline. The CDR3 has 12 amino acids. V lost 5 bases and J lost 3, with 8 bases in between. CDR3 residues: CASSPGGYEQYF. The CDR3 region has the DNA TGTGCCAGCAGCCCCGGGGGCTACGAGCAGTACTTC. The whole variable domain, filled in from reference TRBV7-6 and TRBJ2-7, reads GAGVSQSPRYKVTKRGQDVALRCDPISGHVSLYWYRQALGQGPEFLTYFNYEAQQDKSGLPNDRFSAERPEGSISTLTIQRTEQRDSAMYRCASSPGGYEQYFGPGTRLTVT.

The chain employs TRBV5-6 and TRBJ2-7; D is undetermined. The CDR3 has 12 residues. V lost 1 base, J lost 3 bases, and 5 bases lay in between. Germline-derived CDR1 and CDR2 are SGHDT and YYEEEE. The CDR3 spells CASSLSLYEQYF. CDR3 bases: TGTGCCAGCAGCTTGTCTCTCTACGAGCAGTACTTC.

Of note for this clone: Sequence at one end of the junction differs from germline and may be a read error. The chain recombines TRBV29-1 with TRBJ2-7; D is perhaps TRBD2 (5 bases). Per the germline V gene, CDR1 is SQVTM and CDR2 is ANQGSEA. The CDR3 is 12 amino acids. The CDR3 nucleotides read TGCAGCGCCCTCGGGAACTCCTACGAGCAGTGCTTC. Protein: CSALGNSYEQCF.

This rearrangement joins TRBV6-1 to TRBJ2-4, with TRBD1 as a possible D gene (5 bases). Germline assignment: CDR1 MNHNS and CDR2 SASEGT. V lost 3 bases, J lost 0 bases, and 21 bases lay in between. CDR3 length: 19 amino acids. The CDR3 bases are TGTGCCAGCAGTGACCATATAGATGACAGTTACTTAGCCAAAAACATTCAGTACTTC. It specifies CASSDHIDDSYLAKNIQYF.

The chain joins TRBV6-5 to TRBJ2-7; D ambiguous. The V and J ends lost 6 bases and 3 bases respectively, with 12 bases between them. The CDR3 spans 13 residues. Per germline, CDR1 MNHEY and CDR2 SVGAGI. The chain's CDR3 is CASSPVPLYEQYF. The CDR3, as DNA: TGTGCCAGCAGCCCGGTTCCTCTCTACGAGCAGTACTTC.